Detailed here is one T cell receptor beta chain. V shed 5 bases and J 2 bases; nucleotides not matched to a gene: 11. CDR1 SGHDN and CDR2 FVKESK come from the germline V gene. The CDR3 consists of 16 residues. Sequencing was performed with immunoSEQ multiplex PCR; in TCRdb, only in-frame clones are kept and a portion is missing. Of some 740,000 clones in the sample, around 92% were seen once. The naive CD8 population came from CD45RO-negative cells selected for CCR7, without terminally differentiated effector memory CD45RA+ cells. The sample originates from a study of shared clonotypes between healthy human individuals.

Sequencing used naive CD8+ T cells sorted from blood. This TCR came from a man younger than 40 in good health. The chain is built from TRBV14 and TRBJ2-5; 7 bases line up with TRBD2. The CDR3 spells CASSSPLGGWQETQYF. The CDR3, as DNA: TGTGCCAGCAGCTCCCCCTTGGGGGGGTGGCAAGAGACCCAGTACTTC.